Below, one TCR beta chain is given with its context. As yet, its antigen is unknown. The CDR3 runs to 15 residues. CDR1 MDHEN and CDR2 SYDVKM come from the germline V gene. V was clipped by 1 base and J by 0 bases, with 9 bases between them. This sample is part of a study of cytotoxic CD8 clonotypes in ibrutinib-treated CLL. Whole-study results and caveats: At the start, clonality exceeded age-matched healthy donors and followed circulating CD8+ T-cell counts.

With sequencing, the targeted depth ranged from 1 in 200,000 to 1 in 1 million T cells. Assay used: immunoSEQ multiplex PCR; TCRdb lists only in-frame clones, some missing. Of 100,000 to 150,000 clones in the sample, over 75% were seen once. V and J are TRBV28 and TRBJ1-1; D gene ambiguous. The sequence was collected from a human donor with chronic lymphocytic leukemia. Sequencing used PBMCs, obtained after 24 months of ibrutinib treatment. In DNA, the CDR3 is TGTGCCAGCAGTTTATCCCACCTCATGAACACTGAAGCTTTCTTT. Its protein product is CASSLSHLMNTEAFF.